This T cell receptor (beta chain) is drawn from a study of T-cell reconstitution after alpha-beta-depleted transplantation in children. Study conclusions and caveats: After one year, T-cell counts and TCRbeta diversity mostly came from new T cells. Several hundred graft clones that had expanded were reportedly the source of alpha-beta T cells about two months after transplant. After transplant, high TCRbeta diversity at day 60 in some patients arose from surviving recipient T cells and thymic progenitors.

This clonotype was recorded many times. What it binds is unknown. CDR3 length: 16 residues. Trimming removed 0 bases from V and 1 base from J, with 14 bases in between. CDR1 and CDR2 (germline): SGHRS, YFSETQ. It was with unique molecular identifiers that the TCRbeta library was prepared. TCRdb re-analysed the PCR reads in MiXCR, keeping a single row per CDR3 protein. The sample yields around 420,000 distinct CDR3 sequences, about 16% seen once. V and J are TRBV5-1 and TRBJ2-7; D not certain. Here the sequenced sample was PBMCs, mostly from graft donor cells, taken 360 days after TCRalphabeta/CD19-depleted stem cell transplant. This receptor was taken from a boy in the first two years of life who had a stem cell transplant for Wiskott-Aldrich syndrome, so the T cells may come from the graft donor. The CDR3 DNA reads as TGCGCCAGCAGCTTGGCCCCTAAGGCGGCTTCCTACGAGCAGTACTTC. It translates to CASSLAPKAASYEQYF.